One and the same sample provided the 23 T cell receptor beta chains below, sequenced in a study of response to subunit inactivated influenza vaccine. TCRdb analysed the RT-PCR reads with MiXCR anew, one entry per CDR3 protein. The sample holds fewer than 700,000 distinct CDR3 sequences, over 10% seen once. Source: PBMCs from blood, taken 40 to 50 days after vaccination. The receptors derive from a man aged 45-60 years who received an inactivated influenza vaccine.

This clonotype was counted ten times or more. J is TRBJ2-2 and V is TRBV12-3 or TRBV12-4; a weak D match, TRBD1 (6 bases). The V end lost 6 bases, the J end lost 0 bases, and 17 bases lay between the germline ends. The CDR3 covers 17 residues. The CDR3 spells CASRPNYGTPNTGELFF. CDR3 DNA sequence: TGTGCCAGCAGACCTAACTACGGGACACCGAACACCGGGGAGCTGTTTTTT.

This clonotype was picked up a small number of times. The rearrangement joins TRBV25-1 to TRBJ2-5; D not certain. CDR3 size: 15 residues. Trimming cost V 1 base and J 2 bases, with 11 bases left between them. The germline gives CDR1 MGHDK, CDR2 SYGVNS. The DNA of the CDR3 is TGTGCCAGCAGTGAATCGTCAGTGCCTCAAGAGACCCAGTACTTC. Encoded protein: CASSESSVPQETQYF.

This clonotype has at least ten counts. This chain uses TRBV29-1 with TRBJ2-3; D uncertain. The germline gives CDR1 SQVTM, CDR2 ANQGSEA. The germline V and J ends were trimmed by 7 bases and 5 bases, with 10 bases remaining between them. The CDR3 is made up of 11 amino acids. The CDR3 nucleotides read TGCAGCGCCGAGCGCGTAGATACGCAGTATTTT. Translated, it gives CSAERVDTQYF.

The rearrangement links TRBV20-1 to TRBJ2-7; 14 bases align to TRBD2. This CDR3 contains 14 residues. Trimming cost V 3 bases and J 4 bases; bases outside gene matches: 2. Germline V gene data show CDR1 as DFQATT and CDR2 as SNEGSKA (reference sequence). Here the CDR3 DNA reads TGCAGTGCTAGGGGGACTAGCGGGAGATACGAGCAGTACTTC. This encodes CSARGTSGRYEQYF.

The V gene is TRBV11-1, the J gene TRBJ2-1, with D possibly being TRBD1 (6 bases). The germline V gene has CDR1 SGHAT and CDR2 FQDESV (reference sequence). Trimming took off 2 bases at V and 5 bases at J, with 13 bases between the two ends. This CDR3 is built from 15 residues. CDR3 sequence reads: CASSLMIRGDNEQFF. Written as DNA, the CDR3 is TGTGCCAGCAGCTTAATGATCAGGGGTGACAATGAGCAGTTCTTC.

The chain carries TRBV7-8 and TRBJ2-1, with TRBD2 matching over 9 bases. The trim removed 3 bases at V and 9 bases at J, leaving 9 bases unmatched. CDR3 length: 15 amino acids. CDR1 SGHVS and CDR2 FQNEAQ come from the germline V gene. This CDR3 reads CASSFLGGRAGEQFF. Here the CDR3 DNA reads TGTGCCAGCAGCTTCTTGGGCGGGAGGGCTGGTGAGCAGTTCTTC. Supplemented by reference TRBV7-8 and TRBJ2-1, the full variable domain reads GAGVSQSPRYKVAKRGQDVALRCDPISGHVSLFWYQQALGQGPEFLTYFQNEAQLDKSGLPSDRFFAERPEGSVSTLKIQRTQQEDSAVYLCASSFLGGRAGEQFFGPGTRLTVL.

This clonotype was detected only a few times. This chain uses TRBV28 with TRBJ1-5; TRBD1 is a possible D gene (6 bases). V was pared by 7 bases and J by 5 bases, with 18 bases between. This CDR3 has 15 amino acids. CDR1 is MDHEN and CDR2 is SYDVKM in the germline V gene. CDR3 bases: TGTGCCAGCACGTCCGGGACAAATATTCATCAGCCCCAGCATTTT. Translation gives CASTSGTNIHQPQHF.

This clonotype has only a few counts. The chain employs TRBV28 and TRBJ2-3; D is undetermined. There are 13 residues in the CDR3. Deletions cut 5 bases from V and 6 bases from J, with 12 bases between. Per the germline V gene, CDR1 is MDHEN and CDR2 is SYDVKM. The CDR3 DNA reads TGTGCCAGCAGTCTGAATGTGTTCGATACGCAGTATTTT. Translation: CASSLNVFDTQYF. The variable domain in full, completed from reference TRBV28 and TRBJ2-3, reads DVKVTQSSRYLVKRTGEKVFLECVQDMDHENMFWYRQDPGLGLRLIYFSYDVKMKEKGDIPEGYSVSREKKERFSLILESASTNQTSMYLCASSLNVFDTQYFGPGTRLTVL.

A few counts support this clonotype. This chain connects TRBV5-5 to TRBJ1-1, with a weak D call TRBD1 (5 bases). The V gene's germline CDR1 is SGHKS and CDR2 YYEKEE (reference sequence). CDR3 length: 12 amino acids. Trimming removed 0 bases from V and 8 bases from J, with 8 bases in between. The CDR3 DNA follows: TGTGCCAGCAGCTTGGTCAGGGTAGAAGCTTTCTTT. It encodes CASSLVRVEAFF.

V gene TRBV7-6 combines with J gene TRBJ2-1; 10 bases match TRBD2. V lost 1 base to trimming and J lost 9 bases; unmatched junction nucleotides: 9. Germline values: CDR1 SGHVS, CDR2 FNYEAQ. The CDR3 totals 16 residues. In nucleotides, the CDR3 is TGTGCCAGCAGCTTAGGGCAAGCGGGAGGGCCCGCTGAGCAGTTCTTC. It yields the protein CASSLGQAGGPAEQFF.

The chain employs TRBV20-1 and TRBJ2-7; 9 nucleotides align to TRBD2. This CDR3 is 15 amino acids long. Germline V gives CDR1 DFQATT, CDR2 SNEGSKA (reference sequence). V lost 0 bases to trimming and J lost 3 bases; unmatched junction nucleotides: 6. The CDR3 bases are TGCAGTGCTAGAGAATCGAGCGGGAGGATCTACGAGCAGTACTTC. It is translated as CSARESSGRIYEQYF.

This sequence joins TRBV6-1 and TRBJ2-5; D gene uncertain. Trimming left V 7 bases short and J 2 bases short, with 23 bases between. The CDR3 totals 17 residues. CDR1 is MNHNS and CDR2 is SASEGT in the germline V gene. CDR3 sequence reads: CASKSTTVVIRQETQYF. In DNA, the CDR3 is TGTGCCAGCAAATCAACGACGGTTGTCATACGGCAAGAGACCCAGTACTTC.

This clonotype was counted ten times or more. The chain is built from TRBV20-1 and TRBJ2-4, with a possible D match to TRBD1 (6 bases). Trimming removed 4 bases at V and 7 bases at J, with 17 bases between. Germline V gene lookup returns CDR1 DFQATT and CDR2 SNEGSKA (reference sequence). The CDR3 has 14 residues. Here the CDR3 DNA reads TGCAGTGCTATAGACACCGGGACATTGAACATTCAGTACTTC. This sequence encodes CSAIDTGTLNIQYF.

This chain links TRBV2 with TRBJ1-3, with unresolved D. Germline lookup yields CDR1 SNHLY and CDR2 FYNNEI. With 9 bases removed from V and 2 bases from J, the gap between germline ends came to 17 bases. The CDR3 contains 15 residues. CDR3 protein: CARGTGPMAGNTIYF. CDR3 in DNA: TGTGCCAGAGGTACCGGGCCCATGGCTGGAAACACCATATATTTT.

This clonotype turned up a few times. The V gene is TRBV6-1, the J gene TRBJ1-2; D unclear. Germline V lookup: CDR1 MNHNS, CDR2 SASEGT. This CDR3 has 14 residues. Deletions cut 5 bases from V and 5 bases from J, with 15 bases between. DNA for the CDR3: TGTGCCAGCAGTCCATTATTAGAAGGGTATGGCTACACCTTC. Translated, it gives CASSPLLEGYGYTF.

The sample holds many counts of this clonotype. The genes are TRBV12-3 or TRBV12-4 and TRBJ1-2; 8 bases are a match to TRBD1. The CDR3 spans 14 residues. The trim removed 5 bases at V and 1 base at J, leaving 3 bases unmatched. CDR3: CASSRTGLNYGYTF. In nucleotides, the CDR3 is TGTGCCAGCAGTCGGACAGGGCTTAACTATGGCTACACCTTC.

This clonotype was observed a handful of times. The chain is built from TRBV3-1 and TRBJ2-7; D ambiguous. The CDR3 covers 14 residues. V shed 1 base and J shed 6 bases, with 13 bases lying between them. Germline CDR1 reads LGHDT; CDR2 reads YNNKEL (reference sequence). CDR3 region: CASSQVPRATEQYF. The CDR3 region has the DNA TGTGCCAGCAGCCAAGTTCCCCGGGCGACCGAGCAGTACTTC.

The chain has TRBV24-1 and TRBJ2-3; 12 bases align to TRBD1. After removal of 9 bases from V and 0 bases from J, the junction contained 3 bases not matched to a gene. Germline CDR1 reads KGHDR; CDR2 reads SFDVKD. There are 15 residues in the CDR3. CDR3 coding DNA: TGTGCCACCGGGACAGGGGGCCTTAGCACAGATACGCAGTATTTT. Protein: CATGTGGLSTDTQYF.

This clonotype was seen many times. The V and J genes are TRBV20-1 and TRBJ2-7; TRBD2 matches at 7 bases. Germline V gene lookup returns CDR1 DFQATT and CDR2 SNEGSKA (reference sequence). CDR3 size: 14 residues. V was pared by 0 bases and J by 1 base, with 3 bases of the junction left unmatched. The CDR3 protein is CSARDRGLSYEQYF. CDR3 in DNA: TGCAGTGCTAGAGATCGGGGACTATCCTACGAGCAGTACTTC.

This clonotype appeared once. A clone one base away is much larger, so this may be a read error. The chain uses TRBV20-1 and TRBJ1-1; no clear D. CDR3 length equals 13 residues. CDR1 DFQATT and CDR2 SNEGSKA come from the germline V gene (reference sequence). This CDR3 reads CSARDSVNTVAFF. CDR3 nucleotides: TGCAGTGCTAGAGATTCTGTGAACACTGTAGCTTTCTTT.

This clonotype showed up just a few times. The gene calls are TRBV20-1 and TRBJ2-3; D uncertain. This CDR3 comprises 13 residues. Trimming left V 6 bases short and J 1 base short, with 11 bases between. Per the germline V gene, CDR1 is DFQATT and CDR2 is SNEGSKA (reference sequence). For the CDR3, the DNA is TGCAGTGCCGAGTTTGATGGCACAGATACGCAGTATTTT. Protein: CSAEFDGTDTQYF.

The chain combines TRBV20-1 with TRBJ2-5, with 7 bases fitting TRBD2. The CDR3 contains 15 residues. The germline V gene has CDR1 DFQATT and CDR2 SNEGSKA (reference sequence). The junction had 8 bases not matched to a gene; V was cut back by 0 bases and J by 4 bases. The CDR3 region is CSARDPASGLETQYF. The CDR3 DNA follows: TGCAGTGCTAGAGATCCGGCTAGCGGCCTAGAGACCCAGTACTTC.

The sample holds a few counts of this clonotype. This chain uses TRBV9 with TRBJ1-6, with D unresolved. Germline CDR1 and CDR2: SGDLS and YYNGEE. Trimming pared 3 bases from V and 5 bases from J, leaving 12 bases between. The CDR3 is 15 amino acids. Here the CDR3 DNA reads TGTGCCAGCAGCGCTCCGGGCCGAGATAATTCACCCCTCCACTTT. Its translation: CASSAPGRDNSPLHF.